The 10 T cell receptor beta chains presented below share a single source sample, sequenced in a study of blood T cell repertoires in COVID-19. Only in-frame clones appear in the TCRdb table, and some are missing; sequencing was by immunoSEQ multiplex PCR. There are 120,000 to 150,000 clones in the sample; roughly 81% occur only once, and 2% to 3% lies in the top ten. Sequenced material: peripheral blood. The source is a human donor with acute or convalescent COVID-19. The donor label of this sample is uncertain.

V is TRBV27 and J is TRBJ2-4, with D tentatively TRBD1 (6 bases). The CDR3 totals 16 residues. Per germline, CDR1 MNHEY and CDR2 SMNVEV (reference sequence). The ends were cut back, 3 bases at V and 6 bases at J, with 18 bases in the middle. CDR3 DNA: TGTGCCAGCAGTTTGGAGACAGGACCACCCCGAAACATTCAGTACTTC. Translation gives CASSLETGPPRNIQYF.

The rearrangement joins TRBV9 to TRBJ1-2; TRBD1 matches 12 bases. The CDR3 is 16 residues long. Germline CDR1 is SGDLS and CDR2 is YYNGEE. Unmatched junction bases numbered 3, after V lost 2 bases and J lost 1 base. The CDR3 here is CASSVGQGASNYGYTF. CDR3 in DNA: TGTGCCAGCAGCGTGGGACAGGGGGCGAGTAACTATGGCTACACCTTC.

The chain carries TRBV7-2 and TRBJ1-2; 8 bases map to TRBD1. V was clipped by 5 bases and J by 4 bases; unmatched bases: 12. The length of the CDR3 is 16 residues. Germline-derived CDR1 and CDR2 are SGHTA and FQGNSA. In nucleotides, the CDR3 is TGTGCCAGCAGCCCACCATCGACAGGGGCAATCTATGGCTACACCTTC. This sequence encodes CASSPPSTGAIYGYTF.

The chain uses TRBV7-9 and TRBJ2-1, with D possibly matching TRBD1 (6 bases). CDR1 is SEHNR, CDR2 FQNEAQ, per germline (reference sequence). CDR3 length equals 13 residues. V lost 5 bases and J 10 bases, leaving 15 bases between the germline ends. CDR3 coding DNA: TGTGCCAGCAGCACAGGGACCGACAGGGAGCAGTTCTTC. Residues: CASSTGTDREQFF. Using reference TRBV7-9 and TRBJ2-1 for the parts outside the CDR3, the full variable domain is DTGVSQNPRHKITKRGQNVTFRCDPISEHNRLYWYRQTLGQGPEFLTYFQNEAQLEKSRLLSDRFSAERPKGSFSTLEIQRTEQGDSAMYLCASSTGTDREQFFGPGTRLTVL.

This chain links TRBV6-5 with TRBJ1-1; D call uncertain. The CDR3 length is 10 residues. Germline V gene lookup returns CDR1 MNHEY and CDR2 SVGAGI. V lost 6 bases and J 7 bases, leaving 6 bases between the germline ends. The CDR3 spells CASRRLEAFF. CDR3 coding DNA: TGTGCCAGCAGGAGACTTGAAGCTTTCTTT.

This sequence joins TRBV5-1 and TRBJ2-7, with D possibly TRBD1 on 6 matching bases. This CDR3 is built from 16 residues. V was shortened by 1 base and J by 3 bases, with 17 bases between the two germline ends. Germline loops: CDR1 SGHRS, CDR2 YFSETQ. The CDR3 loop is CASSLTAGQIRYEQYF. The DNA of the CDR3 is TGCGCCAGCAGCTTGACCGCCGGACAGATTCGCTACGAGCAGTACTTC.

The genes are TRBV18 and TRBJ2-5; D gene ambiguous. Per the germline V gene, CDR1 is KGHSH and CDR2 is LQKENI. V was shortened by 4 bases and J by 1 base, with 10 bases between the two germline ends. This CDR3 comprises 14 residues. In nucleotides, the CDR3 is TGTGCCAGCTCACTAAGCAACAGCCAAGAGACCCAGTACTTC. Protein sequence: CASSLSNSQETQYF.

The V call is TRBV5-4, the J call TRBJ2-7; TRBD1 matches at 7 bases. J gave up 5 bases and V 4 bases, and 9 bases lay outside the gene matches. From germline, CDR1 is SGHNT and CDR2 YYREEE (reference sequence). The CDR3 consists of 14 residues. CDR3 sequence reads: CASSRRGGHNEQYV. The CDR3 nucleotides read TGTGCCAGCAGCCGAAGAGGGGGCCACAACGAGCAGTACGTC.

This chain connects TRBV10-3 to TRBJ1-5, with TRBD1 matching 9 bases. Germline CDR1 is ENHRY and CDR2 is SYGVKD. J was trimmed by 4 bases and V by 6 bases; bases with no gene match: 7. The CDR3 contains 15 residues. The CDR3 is CAIRTDRGGNQPQHF. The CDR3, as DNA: TGTGCCATCAGGACGGACAGGGGAGGGAATCAGCCCCAGCATTTT.

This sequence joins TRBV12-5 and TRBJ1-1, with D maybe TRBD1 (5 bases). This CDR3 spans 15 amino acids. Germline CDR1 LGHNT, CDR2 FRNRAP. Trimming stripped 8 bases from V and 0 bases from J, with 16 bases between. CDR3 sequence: CASNQGALMNTEAFF. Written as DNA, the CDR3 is TGTGCTAGTAATCAAGGGGCCTTAATGAACACTGAAGCTTTCTTT.